This T cell receptor beta chain derives from a study of control samples from healthy donors and cancer patients. Trimming took 2 bases from V and 11 from J, leaving 12 bases between them. Germline CDR1 reads LGHDT; CDR2 reads YNNKEL (reference sequence). The CDR3 totals 13 residues. Here immunoSEQ multiplex PCR was the method, and the copy in TCRdb shows in-frame clones only, minus some. The sample has around 110,000 clones; 80% to 90% are singletons. The sequence was collected from a woman in her 50s with colorectal cancer. The chain uses TRBV3-1 (or the pseudogene TRBV3-2) and TRBJ1-4; D unresolved. The sample was PBMCs. The CDR3, as DNA: TGTGCCAGCAGCCAATCGCGCGTCTGGAAACTGTTTTTT. It codes for CASSQSRVWKLFF.